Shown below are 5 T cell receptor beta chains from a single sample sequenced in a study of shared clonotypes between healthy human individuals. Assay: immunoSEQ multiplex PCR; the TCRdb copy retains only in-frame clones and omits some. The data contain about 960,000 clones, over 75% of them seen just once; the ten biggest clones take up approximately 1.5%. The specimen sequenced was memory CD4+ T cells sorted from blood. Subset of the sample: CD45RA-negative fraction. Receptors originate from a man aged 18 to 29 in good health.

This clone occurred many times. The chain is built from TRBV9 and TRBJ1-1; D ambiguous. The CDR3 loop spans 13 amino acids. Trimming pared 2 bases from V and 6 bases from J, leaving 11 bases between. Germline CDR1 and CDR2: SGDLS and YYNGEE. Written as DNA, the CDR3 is TGTGCCAGCAGCGTTCGAGGGAGGGCTGAAGCTTTCTTT. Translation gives CASSVRGRAEAFF.

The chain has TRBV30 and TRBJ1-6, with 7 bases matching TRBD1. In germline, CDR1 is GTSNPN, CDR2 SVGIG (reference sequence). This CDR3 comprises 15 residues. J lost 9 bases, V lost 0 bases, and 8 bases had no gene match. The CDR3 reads CAWSVQSGGGSPLHF. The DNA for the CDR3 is TGTGCCTGGAGTGTACAGTCAGGGGGAGGTTCACCCCTCCACTTT.

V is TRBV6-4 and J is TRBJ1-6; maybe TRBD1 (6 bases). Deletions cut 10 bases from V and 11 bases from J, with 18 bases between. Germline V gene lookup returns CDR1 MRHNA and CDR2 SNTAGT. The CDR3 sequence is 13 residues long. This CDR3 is CANPKTQGPPLHF. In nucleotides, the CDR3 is TGTGCCAACCCAAAAACACAGGGACCACCCCTCCACTTT.

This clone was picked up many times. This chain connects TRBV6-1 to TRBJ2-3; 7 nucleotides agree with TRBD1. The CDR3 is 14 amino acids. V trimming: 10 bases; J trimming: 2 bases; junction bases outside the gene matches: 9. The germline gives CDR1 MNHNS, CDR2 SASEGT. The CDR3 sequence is CATHATGITDTQYF. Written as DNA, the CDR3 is TGTGCCACACACGCGACAGGGATCACAGATACGCAGTATTTT.

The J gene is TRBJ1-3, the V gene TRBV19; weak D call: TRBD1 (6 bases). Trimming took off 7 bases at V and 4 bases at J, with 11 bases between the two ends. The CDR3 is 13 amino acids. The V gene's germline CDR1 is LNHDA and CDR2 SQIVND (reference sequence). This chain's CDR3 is CASTTGFGNTIYF. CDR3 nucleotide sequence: TGTGCCAGTACTACAGGGTTCGGAAACACCATATATTTT.